These 24 T cell receptor beta chains originate from one sample sequenced in a study of T cell responses to AZD1222 COVID-19 vaccine. The repertoire was sequenced with immunoSEQ multiplex PCR; TCRdb's copy has only in-frame clones and lacks some. The sample lists some 80,000 clones; approximately 88% were seen once. The specimen comprised peripheral blood, sampled 28 days after the second dose of the MenACWY control vaccine. These receptors were obtained from an adult who received the MenACWY meningococcal vaccine as a control.

The chain is built from TRBV30 and TRBJ2-7, with 7 positions matching TRBD1. The CDR3 loop spans 13 amino acids. Looked up from germline, CDR1 is GTSNPN and CDR2 is SVGIG (reference sequence). J gave up 2 bases and V 4 bases, and 5 bases lay outside the gene matches. CDR3 bases: TGTGCCTGGAACCCAGACAGGGCCTACGAGCAGTACTTC. It translates to CAWNPDRAYEQYF. Drawing the rest from reference TRBV30 and TRBJ2-7, the complete variable domain is SQTIHQWPATLVQPVGSPLSLECTVEGTSNPNLYWYRQAAGRGLQLLFYSVGIGQISSEVPQNLSASRPQDRQFILSSKKLLLSDSGFYLCAWNPDRAYEQYFGPGTRLTVT.

V usage is TRBV2 and J usage is TRBJ1-4; TRBD1 aligns across 7 bases. This CDR3 is 15 amino acids long. V gave up 5 bases and J gave up 3 bases; unmatched junction bases: 6. The germline V gene encodes CDR1 SNHLY and CDR2 FYNNEI. Written as DNA, the CDR3 is TGTGCCAGCAGTAAAACAGGGGCGTCTAATGAAAAACTGTTTTTT. This encodes CASSKTGASNEKLFF.

The CDR3 region is CASSATSGGAGETQYF. Written as DNA, the CDR3 is TGTGCCAGCAGTGCGACTAGCGGGGGGGCCGGGGAGACCCAGTACTTC. This chain links TRBV6-1 with TRBJ2-5; 14 bases are a match to TRBD2. The ends lost 4 bases at V and 5 bases at J; junction bases unmatched: 6. The CDR3 is 16 amino acids. Per the germline V gene, CDR1 is MNHNS and CDR2 is SASEGT.

This clone was picked up a small number of times. The chain is built from TRBV9 and TRBJ1-3, with no clear D. Trimming cost V 0 bases and J 3 bases, with 7 bases left between them. CDR1 and CDR2 from the germline V gene are SGDLS and YYNGEE. The CDR3 spans 14 residues. Here the CDR3 reads CASSVVGDGNTIYF. For the CDR3, the DNA is TGTGCCAGCAGCGTAGTTGGTGATGGAAACACCATATATTTT. The entire variable domain, with the rest obtained from reference TRBV9 and TRBJ1-3, is as follows: DSGVTQTPKHLITATGQRVTLRCSPRSGDLSVYWYQQSLDQGLQFLIQYYNGEERAKGNILERFSAQQFPDLHSELNLSSLELGDSALYFCASSVVGDGNTIYFGEGSWLTVV.

The chain links TRBV28 to TRBJ1-1; D is uncertain. Germline V lookup: CDR1 MDHEN, CDR2 SYDVKM. This CDR3 contains 14 residues. Trimming left V 2 bases short and J 3 bases short, with 10 bases between. The CDR3 sequence: CASSLGRVDTEAFF. CDR3 nucleotides: TGTGCCAGCAGTTTAGGTAGGGTGGACACTGAAGCTTTCTTT.

The V and J genes are TRBV15 and TRBJ2-3; perhaps TRBD2 as D (5 bases). The CDR3 sequence is 15 residues long. CDR1 and CDR2 (germline): LNHNV, YYDKDF (reference sequence). V lost 3 bases and J 2 bases, leaving 12 bases between the germline ends. Written as DNA, the CDR3 is TGTGCCACCAGCAGGCGGGTCGGGGACACAGATACGCAGTATTTT. Amino acid sequence: CATSRRVGDTDTQYF.

This rearrangement joins TRBV25-1 to TRBJ1-5; 7 bases are a match to TRBD1. This CDR3 comprises 17 residues. V lost 4 bases, J lost 2 bases, and 11 bases stayed unmatched. Per the germline V gene, CDR1 is MGHDK and CDR2 is SYGVNS. CDR3 in DNA: TGTGCCAGCAGTGGGGGCGGGGGACAGAATGGCAATCAGCCCCAGCATTTT. This translates into CASSGGGGQNGNQPQHF. The whole variable domain, remainder taken from reference TRBV25-1 and TRBJ1-5, is EADIYQTPRYLVIGTGKKITLECSQTMGHDKMYWYQQDPGMELHLIHYSYGVNSTEKGDLSSESTVSRIRTEHFPLTLESARPSHTSQYLCASSGGGGQNGNQPQHFGDGTRLSIL.

Remarks on this clone: The junction departs from germline at one end; a sequencing error may be responsible. The rearrangement links TRBV7-9 to TRBJ1-6, with D possibly TRBD1 on 6 matching bases. CDR1 SEHNR and CDR2 FQNEAQ come from the germline V gene (reference sequence). The CDR3 extends over 14 amino acids. The CDR3 loop reads CASSMGTQNSPLHF. The CDR3 DNA is TGTGCCAGCAGTATGGGGACACAGAATTCTCCCCTCCACTTT.

This chain connects TRBV14 to TRBJ1-2; D unclear. Germline loops: CDR1 SGHDN, CDR2 FVKESK. V lost 0 bases, J lost 1 base, and 9 bases lay in between. CDR3 length equals 15 residues. CDR3: CASSQDFGINYGYTF. CDR3 sequence (DNA): TGTGCCAGCAGCCAAGACTTCGGGATTAACTATGGCTACACCTTC.

The chain combines TRBV12-5 with TRBJ2-2; TRBD2 matches 8 bases. Germline CDR1 reads LGHNT; CDR2 reads FRNRAP. This CDR3 spans 15 amino acids. V shed 1 base, J shed 4 bases, and the junction held 2 bases outside the gene matches. Here the CDR3 DNA reads TGTGCTAGTGGTTTGGCGGGGGGGTTCACCGGGGAGCTGTTTTTT. Protein: CASGLAGGFTGELFF. Based on the CDR3 plus reference TRBV12-5 and TRBJ2-2, the full variable domain is DARVTQTPRHKVTEMGQEVTMRCQPILGHNTVFWYRQTMMQGLELLAYFRNRAPLDDSGMPKDRFSAEMPDATLATLKIQPSEPRDSAVYFCASGLAGGFTGELFFGEGSRLTVL.

The V gene is TRBV2, the J gene TRBJ2-3; no clear D gene. CDR3 length: 10 residues. Looked up from germline, CDR1 is SNHLY and CDR2 is FYNNEI. The ends were cut back, 9 bases at V and 2 bases at J, with 3 bases in the middle. For the CDR3, the DNA is TGTGCCAGTTACACAGATACGCAGTATTTT. It yields the protein CASYTDTQYF.

This sequence joins TRBV19 and TRBJ1-5; D is undetermined. V was clipped by 3 bases and J by 5 bases, with 8 bases between them. The CDR3 is 13 residues long. Germline assignment: CDR1 LNHDA and CDR2 SQIVND (reference sequence). CDR3 in amino acids: CASSMRDDQPQHF. The DNA of the CDR3 is TGTGCCAGTAGTATGAGAGACGATCAGCCCCAGCATTTT.

This chain connects TRBV19 to TRBJ2-3, with D tentatively TRBD1 (5 bases). This CDR3 region has 15 residues. Between the trimmed V and J ends, which lost 2 bases and 3 bases, there was a span of 12 bases. From germline, CDR1 is LNHDA and CDR2 SQIVND (reference sequence). The CDR3 DNA sequence: TGTGCCAGTAGTATAAAGTGGGGCCTGACAGATACGCAGTATTTT. This gives the protein CASSIKWGLTDTQYF. Using reference TRBV19 and TRBJ2-3 for the parts outside the CDR3, the full variable domain is DGGITQSPKYLFRKEGQNVTLSCEQNLNHDAMYWYRQDPGQGLRLIYYSQIVNDFQKGDIAEGYSVSREKKESFPLTVTSAQKNPTAFYLCASSIKWGLTDTQYFGPGTRLTVL.

The J gene is TRBJ1-2, the V gene TRBV19; no definite D call. With 6 bases removed from V and 0 bases from J, the gap between germline ends came to 11 bases. This CDR3 contains 14 residues. Germline values: CDR1 LNHDA, CDR2 SQIVND (reference sequence). The CDR3 nucleotides are TGTGCCAGTAGAGAGCCAGGCGCTAACTATGGCTACACCTTC. Translation gives CASREPGANYGYTF.

This clone was seen only once. The chain recombines TRBV5-1 with TRBJ2-1; D not certain. The V end was cut by 0 bases, the J end by 6 bases, with 1 base between. The CDR3 runs to 11 residues. CDR1 and CDR2 (germline): SGHRS, YFSETQ. CDR3 coding DNA: TGCGCCAGCAGCTTGGCCAATGAGCAGTTCTTC. Amino acids: CASSLANEQFF.

This clone was seen a few times. This chain joins TRBV2 and TRBJ1-2; 12 nucleotides line up with TRBD1. CDR1 and CDR2 from the germline V gene are SNHLY and FYNNEI. Trimming took 6 bases from V and 8 from J; bases not matched to a gene: 13. The CDR3 is 16 residues long. CDR3 sequence (DNA): TGTGCCAGCAGAGAACTTCCGGGACAGGGGGCAAGAGGCTACACCTTC. Translation: CASRELPGQGARGYTF.

The gene calls are TRBV4-1 and TRBJ1-5; D gene uncertain. V was pared by 2 bases and J by 1 base, with 12 bases between. In germline, CDR1 is MGHRA, CDR2 YSYEKL. The CDR3 runs to 16 residues. CDR3 nucleotide sequence: TGCGCCAGCAGCCAAACCCCTCATGGAAGCAATCAGCCCCAGCATTTT. It yields the protein CASSQTPHGSNQPQHF.

The chain carries TRBV15 and TRBJ2-3, with 10 bases identical to TRBD2. The germline V gene encodes CDR1 LNHNV and CDR2 YYDKDF (reference sequence). J was trimmed by 7 bases and V by 1 base; bases with no gene match: 14. This CDR3 has 18 residues. CDR3 nucleotide sequence: TGTGCCACCAGCAGAGGCCGGGGTACGGGACTAGCGCAAAATACGCAGTATTTT. Residues: CATSRGRGTGLAQNTQYF.

This clone was seen only once. The chain combines TRBV6-2 or TRBV6-3 with TRBJ2-6; 8 bases are shared with TRBD1. Germline loops: CDR1 MNHEY, CDR2 SVGEGT. The CDR3 is 19 residues long. Germline trimming cut 2 bases from V and 4 bases from J; bases unmatched to any gene: 13. CDR3 bases: TGTGCCAGCAGTTACCTGCCCGGACAGGGAACGTACGGGGCCAACGTCCTGACTTTC. Its protein is CASSYLPGQGTYGANVLTF.

This chain links TRBV18 with TRBJ1-1, with D tentatively TRBD1 (5 bases). The length of the CDR3 is 14 residues. In germline, CDR1 is KGHSH, CDR2 LQKENI. The V end lost 4 bases, the J end lost 3 bases, and 12 bases lay between the germline ends. DNA for the CDR3: TGTGCCAGCTCACGCGGGGGGAAGGACACTGAAGCTTTCTTT. Amino acid sequence: CASSRGGKDTEAFF.

The gene calls are TRBV6-5 and TRBJ2-5; 7 bases agree with TRBD1. Germline CDR1 MNHEY, CDR2 SVGAGI. The CDR3 is 14 residues long. The V and J ends lost 6 bases and 1 base, in that order; junction bases with no gene match: 5. The CDR3 nucleotides are TGTGCCAGCAGACTAGACAGGGCCCAAGAGACCCAGTACTTC. Its translation: CASRLDRAQETQYF.

V gene TRBV18 combines with J gene TRBJ2-3; TRBD2 matches 8 bases. V lost 4 bases, J lost 4 bases, and 16 bases stayed unmatched. CDR3 length equals 18 residues. Germline V gives CDR1 KGHSH, CDR2 LQKENI. CDR3 nucleotide sequence: TGTGCCAGCTCACTAGAAGGGCTAGCGGGTTCAGGGGCAGATACGCAGTATTTT. Encoded protein: CASSLEGLAGSGADTQYF.

Remarks on this clone: Different DNA sequences within this sample yield the same CDR3. The V and J genes are TRBV28 and TRBJ2-7, with 9 bases matching TRBD2. The CDR3 loop spans 17 amino acids. CDR1 and CDR2 (germline): MDHEN, SYDVKM. V gave up 3 bases and J gave up 2 bases; unmatched junction bases: 11. CDR3 coding DNA: TGTGCCAGCAGTTTTAGCCTAGCGGGAACGAATCCCTACGAGCAGTACTTC. Translated, it gives CASSFSLAGTNPYEQYF.

This chain connects TRBV7-2 to TRBJ2-5, with 9 bases aligning to TRBD1. Germline trimming cut 4 bases from V and 4 bases from J; bases unmatched to any gene: 7. CDR3 length equals 15 residues. The germline CDR1 and CDR2 sequences are SGHTA and FQGNSA. The chain's CDR3 is CASSSQTGGRETQYF. The CDR3 nucleotides are TGTGCCAGCAGCTCACAGACAGGGGGTAGAGAGACCCAGTACTTC.